A selection of T cell receptor beta chains follows, all from one sample in a study of blood T cells in healthy people across ages. One entry per CDR3 protein, called by TCRdb with MiXCR from the 5' RACE reads. Of about 650,000 distinct CDR3 sequences listed, approximately 30% were seen once; the top ten hold roughly 15%. Sequencing was done on a sample of blood. These receptors originate from a woman older than 75 in good health. CDR3s include the opening cysteine and the closing phenylalanine or tryptophan. D genes are given only for firm matches. Expanded clones are given a class, and other clones once, few, many or no size at all.

V gene,clone size,J gene,D gene,CDR3 protein,CDR3 DNA
TRBV12-3/TRBV12-4,many,TRBJ1-2,NA,CASSLGELYGYTF,TGTGCCAGCAGTTTGGGGGAGCTCTATGGCTACACCTTC
TRBV29-1,NA,TRBJ2-7,NA,CSVEDRGGPYEQYF,TGCAGCGTTGAAGATCGTGGGGGACCCTACGAGCAGTACTTC
TRBV6-5,NA,TRBJ1-6,NA,CASSYGGQRFGFDSPLHF,TGTGCCAGCAGTTACGGAGGACAGAGGTTTGGGTTTGATTCACCCCTCCACTTT
TRBV4-2,NA,TRBJ1-1,NA,CASSEGDGTEAFF,TGTGCCAGCAGCGAGGGTGATGGAACTGAAGCTTTCTTT
TRBV7-2,NA,TRBJ1-4,NA,CTSSLQGSTNEKLFF,TGTACCAGCAGCTTACAGGGGTCAACTAATGAAAAACTGTTTTTT
TRBV5-6,many,TRBJ2-6,NA,CASSLNSLSGANVLTF,TGTGCCAGCAGCTTAAACAGCCTCTCTGGGGCCAACGTCCTGACTTTC
TRBV29-1,many,TRBJ2-3,NA,CSVANRTSTDTQYF,TGCAGCGTCGCAAACCGGACTAGCACAGATACGCAGTATTTT
TRBV5-6,NA,TRBJ2-6,TRBD2,CASSYGAGGSGGANVLTF,TGTGCCAGCAGTTACGGCGCGGGGGGGAGCGGTGGGGCCAACGTCCTGACTTTC
TRBV5-1,few,TRBJ2-3,NA,CASSLTGATDTQYF,TGCGCCAGCAGCTTAACGGGGGCCACAGATACGCAGTATTTT
TRBV5-5,NA,TRBJ1-1,TRBD1,CASSPRGARNTEAFF,TGTGCCAGCAGCCCCAGGGGGGCCCGGAACACTGAAGCTTTCTTT
TRBV20-1,many,TRBJ2-5,NA,CSAAWRGLKTQYF,TGCAGTGCTGCCTGGCGGGGCCTAAAGACCCAGTACTTC
TRBV12-3/TRBV12-4,NA,TRBJ2-2,TRBD2,CASGYRAGGPFGELFF,TGTGCCAGCGGATACAGAGCGGGGGGGCCTTTTGGGGAGCTGTTTTTT
TRBV11-2,few,TRBJ1-6,NA,CASSRSWQSSSYNSPLHF,TGTGCCAGCAGCCGGTCGTGGCAGTCGAGCTCCTATAATTCACCCCTCCACTTT
TRBV28,NA,TRBJ2-1,TRBD2,CASSLSGRSRNEQFF,TGTGCCAGCAGCCTTAGCGGGAGGTCCAGGAATGAGCAGTTCTTC
TRBV20-1,NA,TRBJ2-3,TRBD2,CSAARGGPGADTQYF,TGCAGTGCTGCCCGGGGGGGCCCAGGCGCAGATACGCAGTATTTT
TRBV12-5,many,TRBJ1-2,NA,CASGRDGRPAGYTF,TGTGCTAGTGGTCGCGACGGACGGCCAGCAGGCTACACCTTC
TRBV7-8,NA,TRBJ1-2,TRBD1,CAGSFGQGTYGYTF,TGTGCCGGCAGCTTTGGACAGGGGACCTATGGCTACACCTTC
TRBV28,once,TRBJ2-1,NA,CASQLLMGEQFF,TGTGCCAGCCAACTGCTGATGGGTGAGCAGTTCTTC
TRBV5-1,many,TRBJ1-2,NA,CASSWDHPNYGYTF,TGCGCCAGCAGCTGGGACCATCCTAACTATGGCTACACCTTC
TRBV7-3,many,TRBJ2-5,NA,CASSLSGTQQETQYF,TGTGCCAGCAGCTTAAGCGGGACCCAGCAAGAGACCCAGTACTTC
TRBV29-1,NA,TRBJ2-5,TRBD1,CSVADRGETQYF,TGCAGCGTCGCGGACAGGGGAGAGACCCAGTACTTC
TRBV5-1,many,TRBJ1-1,NA,CASSSPRGDTEAFF,TGCGCCAGCAGCTCCCCGAGAGGGGACACTGAAGCTTTCTTT
TRBV20-1,NA,TRBJ1-2,NA,CSAPPDGAYGYTF,TGCAGTGCACCCCCTGATGGGGCGTATGGCTACACCTTC
TRBV2,few,TRBJ1-6,NA,CASSEGRPHNSPLHF,TGTGCCAGCAGTGAAGGGAGGCCACATAATTCACCCCTCCACTTT
TRBV20-1,many,TRBJ2-1,NA,CSASGGTPSHNEQFF,TGCAGTGCTAGCGGAGGGACCCCCTCCCACAATGAGCAGTTCTTC
TRBV4-2,many,TRBJ1-1,TRBD1,CASSQRDSPGNEAFF,TGTGCCAGCAGCCAGCGGGACAGCCCTGGAAACGAAGCTTTCTTT
TRBV6-2/TRBV6-3,many,TRBJ2-1,NA,CASSFRGNEQFF,TGTGCCAGCAGTTTCAGGGGAAATGAGCAGTTCTTC
TRBV6-6,few,TRBJ1-1,NA,CASSPQLQRNTEAFF,TGTGCCAGCAGCCCACAATTACAGAGGAACACTGAAGCTTTCTTT
TRBV4-1,many,TRBJ2-5,TRBD1,CASSQGQGARETQYF,TGCGCCAGCAGCCAAGGACAGGGGGCGCGGGAGACCCAGTACTTC
TRBV15,NA,TRBJ2-1,NA,CATSRDPGYSYNEQFF,TGTGCCACCAGCAGAGATCCAGGTTACTCCTACAATGAGCAGTTCTTC
TRBV29-1,many,TRBJ1-2,NA,CSVEDSEGWNGYTF,TGCAGCGTTGAAGATAGCGAGGGGTGGAATGGCTACACCTTC
TRBV6-2/TRBV6-3,many,TRBJ1-2,TRBD1,CASSNHPRTGDDNYGYTF,TGTGCCAGCAGTAACCATCCCCGGACAGGGGATGACAACTATGGCTACACCTTC
TRBV29-1,many,TRBJ1-1,NA,CSVDRTGSTEAFF,TGCAGCGTTGATCGAACAGGGTCCACTGAAGCTTTCTTT